This is a list of T cell receptor beta chains from one sample in a study of T cell responses to AZD1222 COVID-19 vaccine. The data were produced by immunoSEQ multiplex PCR, yet TCRdb's version contains in-frame clones alone and is incomplete. The sample has 95,000 to 150,000 clones, approximately 90% seen once. This specimen was peripheral blood, taken on day 0 of AZD1222 vaccination. The source is an adult in good health. CDR3s include the opening cysteine and the closing phenylalanine or tryptophan. The D gene is left open where the match is weak. Clone size is given for some rows only: seen once, a few or many times, or a class if the clone is expanded.

TRBV5-1,TRBJ1-1,14,NA,NA,TGCGCCAGCAGCTCCCAAGGGCCATCCACTGAAGCTTTCTTT,CASSSQGPSTEAFF
TRBV19,TRBJ2-4,13,NA,NA,TGTGCCAGTAGCACCGGGTTCGGTAACATTCAGTACTTC,CASSTGFGNIQYF
TRBV27,TRBJ2-7,16,NA,TRBD2,TGTGCCAGCAGCTTAGCCGCCGGGACTAGCGCGGACGAGCAGTACTTC,CASSLAAGTSADEQYF
TRBV11-3,TRBJ2-7,14,few,TRBD2,TGTGCCAGCAGCGCCGGACTAGCGGGAGGCGAGCAGTACTTC,CASSAGLAGGEQYF
TRBV28,TRBJ2-5,13,NA,NA,TGTGCCAGCAGGTTCGGGGAGGAAGAGACCCAGTACTTC,CASRFGEEETQYF
TRBV25-1,TRBJ2-7,18,NA,TRBD2,TGTGCCAGCAGTGACCGATACACCGGGACTAGCCTCGCCTACGAGCAGTACTTC,CASSDRYTGTSLAYEQYF
TRBV5-4,TRBJ2-7,16,once,TRBD1,TGTGCCAGCAGAAAGGACAGGGGTTCGTACGACTACGAGCAGTACTTC,CASRKDRGSYDYEQYF
TRBV6-5,TRBJ2-7,13,NA,NA,TGTGCCAGCAGTCTCGGACTGGCCTCAGTGCAGTACTTC,CASSLGLASVQYF
TRBV28,TRBJ1-5,15,NA,NA,TGTGCCAGCAGTTTATGGGTTGGGGGCTTTCAGCCCCAGCATTTT,CASSLWVGGFQPQHF
TRBV28,TRBJ2-2,13,NA,NA,TGTGTTGGCCAGGACGTGAACACCGGGGAGCTGTTTTTT,CVGQDVNTGELFF
TRBV19,TRBJ2-7,15,once,NA,TGTGCCAGTAGTATAAGTCCTGGAGTTCGAGACGAGCAGTACTTC,CASSISPGVRDEQYF
TRBV19,TRBJ2-7,14,NA,NA,TGTGCCAGTAGTATAGGGGGAGGCTCCTACGAGCAGTACTTC,CASSIGGGSYEQYF
TRBV12-3/TRBV12-4,TRBJ1-2,13,NA,NA,TGTGCCAGCAGTTTTGGGGATTGGGCTGGCTACACCTTC,CASSFGDWAGYTF
TRBV19,TRBJ2-4,14,NA,NA,TGTGCCAGTAGTATGCCGGGGGAGAAGAACATTCAGTACTTC,CASSMPGEKNIQYF
TRBV5-1,TRBJ1-2,16,NA,NA,TGCGCCAGCAGCTTGGGTCCTGGGATCTCTAACTATGGCTACACCTTC,CASSLGPGISNYGYTF
TRBV4-1,TRBJ2-7,16,NA,TRBD2,TGCGCCAGCAGCCAGACGGGACTAGCGGGCTCCTACGAGCAGTACTTC,CASSQTGLAGSYEQYF
TRBV4-2,TRBJ2-5,14,NA,NA,TGTGCCAGCAGCCAGGGTTGGGGCCAAGAGACCCAGTACTTC,CASSQGWGQETQYF
TRBV4-3,TRBJ2-7,13,NA,NA,TGCGCCAGCAGCCAAGATGGGCGCCACGAGCAGTACTTC,CASSQDGRHEQYF
TRBV18,TRBJ2-3,13,NA,NA,TGTGCCAGCTCACCACCGGGGCAAGATACGCAGTATTTT,CASSPPGQDTQYF
TRBV19,TRBJ1-5,11,NA,NA,TGTGCCAGTAGTAAAGGATCGCCCCAGCATTTT,CASSKGSPQHF
TRBV11-3,TRBJ1-6,16,NA,NA,TGTGCCAGCAGTCCGGGTGAGGGGACCTATAATTCACCCCTCCACTTT,CASSPGEGTYNSPLHF
TRBV15,TRBJ1-4,15,once,NA,TGTGCCACCAGCAGAGAGCGACCGATGCGCGAAAAACTGTTTTTT,CATSRERPMREKLFF
TRBV27,TRBJ2-5,14,NA,NA,TGTGCCAGCAGTTTATCTTGGCAGCTGAGGGCCCAGTACTTC,CASSLSWQLRAQYF
TRBV28,TRBJ1-2,14,NA,NA,TGTGCCAGCAGGGCCTCGGGAGGCAACTATGGCTACACCTTC,CASRASGGNYGYTF
TRBV3-1/TRBV3-2,TRBJ1-5,13,NA,NA,TGTGCCAGCAGCCAAAGCAGGAATCAGCCCCAGCATTTT,CASSQSRNQPQHF
TRBV2,TRBJ1-2,15,NA,TRBD1,TGTGCCAGCAGTGACCGAGGGGGCCTGAACTATGGCTACACCTTC,CASSDRGGLNYGYTF
TRBV28,TRBJ2-3,17,NA,NA,TGTGCCAGCAGTCAATGGGACTCTCCTGGAGGCACAGATACGCAGTATTTT,CASSQWDSPGGTDTQYF
TRBV6-5,TRBJ2-3,15,NA,NA,TGTGCCAGCAGTTATGCGGAGGCGGACACAGATACGCAGTATTTT,CASSYAEADTDTQYF
TRBV7-3,TRBJ1-6,18,NA,NA,TGTGCCAGCAGCTTAATCTACAGGGATCAGCAGCTGAATTCACCCCTCCACTTT,CASSLIYRDQQLNSPLHF
TRBV4-1,TRBJ2-2,15,NA,TRBD1,TGCGCCAGCAGCCTGGGACAGGGCTATACCGGGGAGCTGTTTTTT,CASSLGQGYTGELFF
TRBV18,TRBJ1-5,13,few,NA,TGTGCCAGCTCACCGGCGGGAAATCAGCCCCAGCATTTT,CASSPAGNQPQHF
TRBV29-1,TRBJ1-1,14,once,NA,TGCAGCGTTAGGACGGGACGGGGGAACACTGAAGCTTTCTTT,CSVRTGRGNTEAFF
TRBV5-1,TRBJ1-1,17,NA,TRBD1,TGCGCCAGCAGCCGCCCCCCAGGAGGGGGCGGTAAAGGTGAAGCTTTCTTT,CASSRPPGGGGKGEAFF
TRBV29-1,TRBJ1-1,13,once,NA,TGCAGCGTTGAAGGACAGATGAACACTGAAGCTTTCTTT,CSVEGQMNTEAFF
TRBV7-3,TRBJ2-1,14,once,NA,TGTGCCAGCAGCTCCGGGCTACAAGGCGACCTGCCGGTCTTC,CASSSGLQGDLPVF
TRBV9,TRBJ1-4,17,few,NA,TGTGCCAGCAGCGTATCCGTGGACAGCTCGACTAATGAAAAACTGTTTTTT,CASSVSVDSSTNEKLFF
TRBV7-7,TRBJ2-1,15,NA,TRBD2,TGTGCTAGCAGCGAAGTAGCGGGGGACTACAATGAGCAGTTCTTC,CASSEVAGDYNEQFF
TRBV28,TRBJ2-1,20,NA,TRBD2,TGTGCCAGCAGTTTCGGAGGACTAGCGGGCTACCACCACCCGGGCGATGAGCAGTTCTTC,CASSFGGLAGYHHPGDEQFF
TRBV30,TRBJ2-7,14,NA,NA,TGTGCCTGGAGTAGACAGTCCGTCTTATACGAGCAGTACTTC,CAWSRQSVLYEQYF
TRBV11-2,TRBJ1-4,15,NA,NA,TGTGCCAGCACCCTCGATCGGGGGATTAGGGAAAAACTGTTTTTT,CASTLDRGIREKLFF
TRBV27,TRBJ1-5,14,many,NA,TGTGCCAGCACGGACAGTTTTGGCAATCAGCCCCAGCATTTT,CASTDSFGNQPQHF
TRBV6-5,TRBJ2-3,15,NA,TRBD2,TGTGCCAGCAGTTCCCGGGGGGGCCTGGGTGATACGCAGTATTTT,CASSSRGGLGDTQYF
TRBV7-2,TRBJ2-7,14,NA,NA,TGTGCCAGCAGCTTAGCCAGGTCGGGCTACGAGCAGTACTTC,CASSLARSGYEQYF
TRBV5-4,TRBJ2-5,13,NA,NA,TGTGCCAGCAGCCGGGTTGCCGGGGAGACCCAGTACTTC,CASSRVAGETQYF
TRBV24-1,TRBJ1-2,14,NA,NA,TGTGCCACCAGTGATCAAGGGACCGTCTATGGCTACACCTTC,CATSDQGTVYGYTF
TRBV19,TRBJ1-5,17,NA,NA,TGTGCCAGCTCGCGCCCTCCCCGGGGGGAAGTAGGACAGCCCCAGCATTTT,CASSRPPRGEVGQPQHF
TRBV9,TRBJ1-4,14,NA,TRBD1,TGTGCCAGCAGCGATGGGGACAGGAGTGAAAAACTGTTTTTT,CASSDGDRSEKLFF
TRBV6-5,TRBJ2-3,15,NA,NA,TGTGCCAGCAGTTACGGCGGCGGGAATTTAGATACGCAGTATTTT,CASSYGGGNLDTQYF
TRBV7-9,TRBJ2-7,17,once,TRBD1,TGTGCCAGCAGCTTAGGTGTTTCGGCAGGGGGTTCTCACGAGCAGTACTTC,CASSLGVSAGGSHEQYF
TRBV27,TRBJ1-1,14,NA,TRBD1,TGTGCCAGCAGATTACAGGGGGAGAGCACTGAAGCTTTCTTT,CASRLQGESTEAFF
TRBV30,TRBJ1-2,13,few,TRBD1,TGTGCCTTGAACAGGGGAGTAGGGTATGGCTACACCTTC,CALNRGVGYGYTF
TRBV3-1/TRBV3-2,TRBJ2-1,14,NA,NA,TGTGCCAGCAGCCAAGTGGACGAGTACAATGAGCAGTTCTTC,CASSQVDEYNEQFF
TRBV19,TRBJ1-2,16,NA,NA,TGTGCCAGTAGTATCCGGCTCCTGCGAGCTAACTATGGCTACACCTTC,CASSIRLLRANYGYTF
TRBV7-8,TRBJ2-1,15,NA,NA,TGTGCCAGCAGCTTAGAAGGTAGCGCCGACAATGAGCAGTTCTTC,CASSLEGSADNEQFF